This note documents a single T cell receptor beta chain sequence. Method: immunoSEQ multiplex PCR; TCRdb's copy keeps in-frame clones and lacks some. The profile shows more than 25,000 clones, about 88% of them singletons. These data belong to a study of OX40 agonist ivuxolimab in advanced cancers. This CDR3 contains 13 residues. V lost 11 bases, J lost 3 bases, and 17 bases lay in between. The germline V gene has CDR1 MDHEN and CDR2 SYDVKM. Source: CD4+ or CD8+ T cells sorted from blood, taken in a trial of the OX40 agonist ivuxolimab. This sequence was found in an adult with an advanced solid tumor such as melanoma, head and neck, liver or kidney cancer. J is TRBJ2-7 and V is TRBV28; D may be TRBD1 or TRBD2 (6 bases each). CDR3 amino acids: CAGGHRSGYEQYF. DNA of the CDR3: TGTGCCGGGGGGCATCGGTCCGGCTACGAGCAGTACTTC.